Here is one T cell receptor (beta chain) with its context. The sample comes from a study of blood T cell repertoires in COVID-19. Study-wide context: Sites in the United States, Italy and Spain provided acute and convalescent COVID-19 samples.

Sequenced by immunoSEQ multiplex PCR; TCRdb stores in-frame clones only, minus some. Counted here are 50,000 to 60,000 clones, approximately 85% occurring once; the ten biggest clones make up 9.5% to 15%. Sequenced sample: peripheral blood. The origin of this receptor is a human donor in a cohort sampled during active COVID-19.

Here the CDR3 reads CAWSTTGAAYGYTF. In DNA form, the CDR3 reads TGTGCCTGGAGTACTACAGGGGCGGCCTATGGCTACACCTTC. This chain links TRBV30 with TRBJ1-2; TRBD1 aligns across 7 bases. This CDR3 contains 14 residues. CDR1 and CDR2 from the germline V gene are GTSNPN and SVGIG (reference sequence). V lost 2 bases and J lost 4; bases outside the gene matches: 7.